These T cell receptor beta chains were read from a single sample in a study of T-cell memory formation after mild COVID-19. TCRdb re-called the 5' RACE reads with MiXCR, one entry per CDR3 protein. This sample yields around 390,000 distinct CDR3 sequences, of which 15% to 20% are seen a single time; about 22% belongs to the top ten. The sample taken for sequencing was PBMCs or a T cell subset sorted from them (not recorded which). All receptors derive from a young man who had mild COVID-19 (a few samples of this study predate the infection). Cell type and time point are not known. Both conserved end residues are part of each CDR3. A D gene is named only where the DNA matches it firmly.

TRBJ2-5 TRBV5-1 TRBD2 CASSQRLAQETQYF
TRBJ2-3 TRBV29-1 . CSVVRDIPDTQYF
TRBJ2-2 TRBV28 . CASKSRAGRAGELFF
TRBJ2-1 TRBV7-2 . CASSFGRSSYNEQFF
TRBJ2-5 TRBV6-6 . CASSRPEETQYF
TRBJ2-3 TRBV29-1 TRBD1 CSVGQRPDTQYF
TRBJ2-1 TRBV7-2 . CASSLGFLTYNEQFF
TRBJ1-6 TRBV12-3/TRBV12-4 . CASSFSWQGGSPLHF
TRBJ2-3 TRBV14 . CASSHGPGFYTDTQYF
TRBJ2-1 TRBV7-2 TRBD2 CASSPGPYGGGYNEQFF
TRBJ2-5 TRBV24-1 . CATSKGYQETQYF
TRBJ1-2 TRBV7-2 . CASSLIGQGGYTF
TRBJ2-1 TRBV2 TRBD2 CARGLAGGYNEQFF
TRBJ2-5 TRBV29-1 TRBD1 CSVEFARGRETQYF
TRBJ2-3 TRBV7-3 TRBD2 CASSPVPRGAGGDTQYF
TRBJ1-4 TRBV7-2 TRBD1 CASSLGTDPLGWEKLFF
TRBJ1-1 TRBV12-3/TRBV12-4 . CASIGQKNTEAFF
TRBJ2-5 TRBV7-2 . CASSTGRERGETQYF
TRBJ1-2 TRBV12-3/TRBV12-4 . CASSFEGRANYGYTF
TRBJ2-1 TRBV5-4 . CASSSKENEQFF
TRBJ1-4 TRBV7-9 . CASSLDPRAIKLFF
TRBJ1-2 TRBV5-1 . CASSVTAGLDGYTF
TRBJ2-3 TRBV7-8 TRBD2 CASSSDTLAGGTFVSDTQYF
TRBJ1-2 TRBV7-9 . CASSLSIRGYTF
TRBJ1-2 TRBV6-5 . CASSYSALLDGYTF
TRBJ2-3 TRBV6-2/TRBV6-3 TRBD2 CASSYSGVDTQYF
TRBJ2-4 TRBV25-1 . CASSDLSGKTAKNIQYF
TRBJ2-7 TRBV7-9 . CASSEPGARSYEQYF
TRBJ2-3 TRBV18 . CASSQRKADTQYF
TRBJ2-3 TRBV5-6 . CASSFPQDTQYF
TRBJ2-3 TRBV6-5 TRBD1 CASSYGTGRADTQYF
TRBJ1-4 TRBV6-6 TRBD1 CASQEPQGRTNEKLFF
TRBJ2-3 TRBV6-5 . CASSYSSTGGGQYF
TRBJ2-3 TRBV4-3 TRBD1 CASSQGACRDRGLADTQYF
TRBJ2-7 TRBV5-1 . CASSLDSRHEQYF
TRBJ1-2 TRBV29-1 TRBD1 CSVKTGDYGYTF
TRBJ2-1 TRBV4-3 TRBD2 CASSTGSGGIFLYNEQFF
TRBJ2-5 TRBV7-2 TRBD2 CASSVASGGAQETQYF
TRBJ1-1 TRBV5-1 . CASSLVHPGTEAFF
TRBJ2-5 TRBV15 TRBD2 CATSTPLGLANSETQYF
TRBJ1-4 TRBV5-5 . CASGHPTNEKLFF
TRBJ2-1 TRBV6-2/TRBV6-3 . CASSYINPAYNEQFF
TRBJ2-7 TRBV7-9 TRBD1 CASSGTGYEQYF
TRBJ2-5 TRBV29-1 . CSVVGDRDGQETQYF
TRBJ1-1 TRBV5-1 . CASFTPTEAFF
TRBJ1-5 TRBV2 . CASLEGGLGSNQPQHF
TRBJ2-5 TRBV5-1 . CASTRGSTSRETQYF
TRBJ2-7 TRBV20-1 . CSASEGSSEQYF
TRBJ1-2 TRBV7-2 . CASTQGFGYTF
TRBJ2-3 TRBV7-3 . CASSLGGARDTQYF
TRBJ1-2 TRBV11-2 TRBD1 CASSLEALTGYGYTF
TRBJ2-3 TRBV4-2 . CASSQVTASTDTQYF
TRBJ2-7 TRBV9 . CASKAQQYF
TRBJ1-1 TRBV4-3 TRBD1 CASSRYRGNTEAFF